These 17 T cell receptor beta chains came from one sample sequenced in a study of beta chain features in type 1 diabetes. General study points: Shortening of TCRB CDR3s, moderate but significant, appeared in all four CD4+ subsets of Type 1 diabetes patients.

Their recognized antigens are unknown. As every portion of the isolated RNA was reverse transcribed, the sequencing read expressed TCRB transcripts. The data were produced by immunoSEQ multiplex PCR, yet TCRdb's version contains in-frame clones alone and is incomplete. The sample shows roughly 180,000 clones, about 7.9% of them seen only once. The source material was central memory CD4+ T cells from blood. The source is a man aged 18 to 29 with type 1 diabetes.

A few counts support this clone. The chain has TRBV7-9 and TRBJ2-5; D remains ambiguous. Germline CDR1 is SEHNR and CDR2 is FQNEAQ (reference sequence). V gave up 3 bases and J gave up 1 base, with 9 bases separating them. The CDR3 sequence is 14 residues long. CDR3 bases: TGTGCCAGCAGCTTTTTCAGTGGCCAAGAGACCCAGTACTTC. This sequence encodes CASSFFSGQETQYF.

This clone came up once. The V and J genes are TRBV9 and TRBJ2-3; 8 nucleotides match TRBD1. The J segment lost 6 bases and the V segment lost 4 bases, leaving 10 bases of the junction unmatched. The CDR3 runs to 15 residues. CDR1 is SGDLS and CDR2 is YYNGEE in the germline V gene. The CDR3 protein is CASSQETGEVDTQYF. Here the CDR3 DNA reads TGTGCCAGCAGCCAAGAGACAGGGGAGGTGGATACGCAGTATTTT.

The chain carries TRBV13 and TRBJ2-7; tentatively, D is TRBD1 (5 bases). Per the germline V gene, CDR1 is PRHDT and CDR2 is FYEKMQ (reference sequence). The V end lost 2 bases, the J end lost 4 bases, and 12 bases lay between the germline ends. The CDR3 spans 14 residues. CDR3 region: CASSLPGKSYEQYF. The CDR3 region has the DNA TGTGCCAGCAGCTTACCAGGGAAAAGTTACGAGCAGTACTTC.

J is TRBJ2-1 and V is TRBV28; the match to TRBD1 covers 7 bases. V was pared by 8 bases and J by 6 bases, with 10 bases of the junction left unmatched. Germline CDR1 is MDHEN and CDR2 is SYDVKM. The CDR3 is 14 amino acids. CDR3 sequence (DNA): TGTGCCAGCGGAAGACAGGGTAATCGCAATGAGCAGTTCTTC. Amino acids: CASGRQGNRNEQFF.

This clone was seen more than once but under ten times. The chain combines TRBV7-9 with TRBJ2-7; D might be TRBD2 (5 bases). The CDR3 contains 15 residues. V was pared by 4 bases and J by 1 base, with 14 bases between. Germline V lookup: CDR1 SEHNR, CDR2 FQNEAQ (reference sequence). The CDR3 region is CASSYRADDSYEQYF. For the CDR3, the DNA is TGTGCCAGCAGCTACAGAGCGGATGATTCCTACGAGCAGTACTTC. Full variable domain (rest looked up from reference TRBV7-9 and TRBJ2-7): DTGVSQNPRHKITKRGQNVTFRCDPISEHNRLYWYRQTLGQGPEFLTYFQNEAQLEKSRLLSDRFSAERPKGSFSTLEIQRTEQGDSAMYLCASSYRADDSYEQYFGPGTRLTVT.

The chain uses TRBV29-1 and TRBJ2-5, with 9 bases matching TRBD1. With V trimmed by 3 bases and J by 4 bases, 9 bases remained unmatched. This CDR3 comprises 15 residues. Germline CDR1 and CDR2: SQVTM and ANQGSEA. The CDR3 region is CSVEDSGTGTETQYF. CDR3 bases: TGCAGCGTTGAGGACTCCGGGACAGGGACAGAGACCCAGTACTTC.

This clone showed up just a few times. The chain carries TRBV10-3 and TRBJ2-1; the D gene is possibly TRBD1 (6 bases). The CDR3 runs to 13 residues. From germline, CDR1 is ENHRY and CDR2 SYGVKD. V was shortened by 5 bases and J by 6 bases, with 11 bases between the two germline ends. CDR3 protein: CAISQTGSNEQFF. The CDR3 region has the DNA TGTGCCATCAGTCAGACAGGATCCAATGAGCAGTTCTTC.

The genes are TRBV27 and TRBJ2-1, with D perhaps matching TRBD2 (6 bases). The germline V and J ends were trimmed by 6 bases and 8 bases, with 14 bases remaining between them. Looked up from germline, CDR1 is MNHEY and CDR2 is SMNVEV (reference sequence). This CDR3 contains 13 residues. DNA for the CDR3: TGTGCCAGCAGGCGGGAAGCAATCTATGAGCAGTTCTTC. Its protein is CASRREAIYEQFF.

The chain recombines TRBV5-5 with TRBJ1-2; TRBD1 agrees at 9 bases. Trimming cost V 5 bases and J 6 bases; bases outside gene matches: 11. The CDR3 totals 15 residues. Germline V gives CDR1 SGHKS, CDR2 YYEKEE (reference sequence). Here the CDR3 DNA reads TGTGCCAGCAGACTTGAACAGGGGGCGCAAAATGGCTACACCTTC. This encodes CASRLEQGAQNGYTF.

The chain combines TRBV5-4 with TRBJ2-2, with TRBD2 matching 13 bases. The CDR3 extends over 16 amino acids. Germline V gene sequence: CDR1 SGHNT, CDR2 YYREEE (reference sequence). Unmatched junction bases numbered 6, after V lost 4 bases and J lost 6 bases. In DNA form, the CDR3 reads TGTGCCAGCAGCCGAGGACTAGCGGGAGATCCCGGGGAGCTGTTTTTT. It is translated as CASSRGLAGDPGELFF.

The sample holds a few counts of this clone. The gene calls are TRBV19 and TRBJ2-7; TRBD1 matches at 7 bases. The CDR3 length is 13 residues. In germline, CDR1 is LNHDA, CDR2 SQIVND (reference sequence). The V and J ends lost 8 bases and 0 bases, in that order; junction bases with no gene match: 4. The CDR3 sequence: CASHRGSSYEQYF. The CDR3 DNA follows: TGTGCCAGTCACAGGGGTAGCTCCTACGAGCAGTACTTC.

The chain recombines TRBV7-9 with TRBJ1-4; D unresolved. Per germline, CDR1 SEHNR and CDR2 FQNEAQ (reference sequence). The CDR3 covers 15 residues. The V gene lost 5 bases and the J gene lost 8 bases, with 18 bases spanning the gap. CDR3: CASSATGGGFEKLFF. In nucleotides, the CDR3 is TGTGCCAGCAGCGCCACGGGCGGAGGATTCGAAAAACTGTTTTTT.

This clone has a handful of counts. This rearrangement joins TRBV9 to TRBJ2-1; tentatively, D is TRBD2 (5 bases). This CDR3 spans 14 amino acids. V shed 4 bases and J shed 5 bases, with 13 bases lying between them. The V gene's germline CDR1 is SGDLS and CDR2 YYNGEE. The CDR3 loop is CASSLRGKNNEQFF. The CDR3 DNA reads TGTGCCAGCAGCCTCCGGGGAAAAAACAATGAGCAGTTCTTC.

CDR3: CASSAMTALNTEAFF. The CDR3 DNA sequence: TGTGCCAGCAGCGCTATGACAGCCCTTAACACTGAAGCTTTCTTT. The chain recombines TRBV9 with TRBJ1-1; tentative D call: TRBD1 (5 bases). Trimming took off 3 bases at V and 2 bases at J, with 14 bases between the two ends. The germline V gene has CDR1 SGDLS and CDR2 YYNGEE. The CDR3 has 15 residues. Variable domain in full (rest from reference TRBV9 and TRBJ1-1): DSGVTQTPKHLITATGQRVTLRCSPRSGDLSVYWYQQSLDQGLQFLIQYYNGEERAKGNILERFSAQQFPDLHSELNLSSLELGDSALYFCASSAMTALNTEAFFGQGTRLTVV.

The gene calls are TRBV27 and TRBJ1-6, with TRBD1 identical over 9 bases. V dropped 6 bases and J dropped 10; count of bases not matched to a gene: 13. Germline V gives CDR1 MNHEY, CDR2 SMNVEV (reference sequence). The length of the CDR3 is 16 residues. CDR3 in DNA: TGTGCCAGCAGCCGAGTAGACGGGACAGGGATCTCACCCCTCCACTTT. Protein product: CASSRVDGTGISPLHF.

The table lists this clone with a few counts. The genes are TRBV6-5 and TRBJ2-5, with D hard to call. Germline CDR1 and CDR2: MNHEY and SVGAGI. This CDR3 has 11 amino acids. The V gene lost 7 bases and the J gene lost 3 bases, with 6 bases spanning the gap. Here the CDR3 DNA reads TGTGCCAGCACCGAGGAAGAGACCCAGTACTTC. Translating it yields CASTEEETQYF.

Comments on this clone: At the DNA level, this CDR3 is encoded by other sequences in the same sample as well. This chain joins TRBV4-3 and TRBJ1-2; 12 bases match TRBD1. The CDR3 has 15 amino acids. Per the germline V gene, CDR1 is LGHNA and CDR2 is YSLEER. V was clipped by 3 bases and J by 4 bases; unmatched bases: 3. The CDR3 region is CASSQGTGGFYGYTF. The CDR3 DNA follows: TGCGCCAGCAGCCAGGGGACAGGGGGCTTCTATGGCTACACCTTC.